What follows are 23 T cell receptor beta chains derived from one specimen sequenced in a study of CD4 T cells in relation to SARS-CoV-2 and coronaviruses. Assay used: immunoSEQ multiplex PCR; TCRdb lists only in-frame clones, some missing. The sample lists around 65,000 clones, more than 75% occurring once. The unexposed donors gave CD4+ T cells in about 2010-2019, prior to COVID-19. Sequencing was carried out using memory CD4+ T cells from PBMCs. These receptors all stem from a human donor in good health.

The rearrangement joins TRBV7-3 to TRBJ1-1; D remains unclear. Trimming left V 4 bases short and J 3 bases short, with 9 bases between. CDR3 length equals 13 residues. Germline V gives CDR1 SGHTA, CDR2 FQGTGA. In nucleotides, the CDR3 is TGTGCCAGCAGCTCCGCATGGGACACTGAAGCTTTCTTT. Its translation: CASSSAWDTEAFF.

The rearrangement links TRBV30 to TRBJ2-3; D is ambiguous. There are 13 residues in the CDR3. Germline CDR1 reads GTSNPN; CDR2 reads SVGIG (reference sequence). V shed 2 bases and J shed 4 bases, with 10 bases lying between them. CDR3 sequence (DNA): TGTGCCTGGAGTCTGAGTTCCCCAGATACGCAGTATTTT. Translated, it gives CAWSLSSPDTQYF.

The CDR3 DNA follows: TGCAGCGTGCAGGGTCCGGGGGGGTACGAGCAGTACTTC. Encoded protein: CSVQGPGGYEQYF. V usage is TRBV29-1 and J usage is TRBJ2-7; 8 bases match TRBD2. V was pared by 6 bases and J by 4 bases, with 8 bases of the junction left unmatched. CDR1 is SQVTM, CDR2 ANQGSEA, per germline. CDR3 size: 13 residues.

V gene TRBV11-2 combines with J gene TRBJ1-4; TRBD1 matches at 7 bases. Germline loops: CDR1 SGHAT, CDR2 FQNNGV. This CDR3 has 16 amino acids. The V and J ends lost 1 base and 1 base, in that order; junction bases with no gene match: 3. The CDR3 protein is CASSLGPGGTNEKLFF. The CDR3, as DNA: TGTGCCAGCAGCTTAGGTCCAGGGGGAACTAATGAAAAACTGTTTTTT. The full variable domain, in which reference TRBV11-2 and TRBJ1-4 provide the parts outside the CDR3, is EAGVAQSPRYKIIEKRQSVAFWCNPISGHATLYWYQQILGQGPKLLIQFQNNGVVDDSQLPKDRFSAERLKGVDSTLKIQPAKLEDSAVYLCASSLGPGGTNEKLFFGSGTQLSVL.

The chain combines TRBV5-4 with TRBJ1-5; tentative D call: TRBD1 (5 bases). The V gene's germline CDR1 is SGHNT and CDR2 YYREEE (reference sequence). This CDR3 is built from 15 residues. Trimming removed 0 bases at V and 0 bases at J, with 7 bases between. CDR3 nucleotide sequence: TGTGCCAGCAGCTTGGGGGGGGGTAGCAATCAGCCCCAGCATTTT. It specifies CASSLGGGSNQPQHF.

This chain connects TRBV7-9 to TRBJ2-3; D is possibly TRBD2 (6 bases). V lost 3 bases and J lost 0, with 10 bases in between. The CDR3 totals 15 residues. Germline CDR1 is SEHNR and CDR2 is FQNEAQ (reference sequence). The CDR3 region has the DNA TGTGCCAGCAGCTTCGCGGGATTTAGCACAGATACGCAGTATTTT. As protein: CASSFAGFSTDTQYF.

This chain uses TRBV3-1 (or the pseudogene TRBV3-2) with TRBJ2-7; D not resolved. Trimming shortened V by 1 base and J by 7 bases, and 5 bases separated the two germline ends. This CDR3 region has 11 residues. Germline CDR1 is LGHDT and CDR2 is YNNKEL (reference sequence). For the CDR3, the DNA is TGTGCCAGCAGCCAAGCCGGGGAGCAGTACTTC. Protein sequence: CASSQAGEQYF.

The genes are TRBV7-3 and TRBJ1-2; the D gene is possibly TRBD1 (5 bases). Trimming took 5 bases from V and 5 from J, leaving 12 bases between them. There are 13 residues in the CDR3. Germline V gene sequence: CDR1 SGHTA, CDR2 FQGTGA. The CDR3 bases are TGTGCCAGCAGCCCGGGGCAGGAATATGGCTACACCTTC. This encodes CASSPGQEYGYTF.

The chain recombines TRBV10-3 with TRBJ1-2; 9 positions match TRBD1. The V segment lost 4 bases and the J segment 10 bases; nucleotides outside the gene matches: 7. This CDR3 contains 13 residues. The germline gives CDR1 ENHRY, CDR2 SYGVKD. The CDR3 is CAISGGTGTDYTF. CDR3 DNA sequence: TGTGCCATCAGTGGGGGGACAGGGACGGACTACACCTTC.

The count of this clone is one. J is TRBJ1-1 and V is TRBV7-2; D is unclear. In germline, CDR1 is SGHTA, CDR2 FQGNSA. The CDR3 covers 15 residues. Deletions cut 1 base from V and 0 bases from J, with 9 bases between. CDR3 sequence: CASSLGTGMNTEAFF. The CDR3 nucleotides are TGTGCCAGCAGCTTAGGGACTGGGATGAACACTGAAGCTTTCTTT.

This chain uses TRBV12-3 or TRBV12-4 with TRBJ2-1; 10 nucleotides align to TRBD1. The CDR3 runs 13 residues. V dropped 6 bases and J dropped 12; count of bases not matched to a gene: 8. CDR3 sequence reads: CASREGTGERQFF. The CDR3, as DNA: TGTGCCAGCAGGGAGGGGACAGGGGAAAGGCAGTTCTTC.

J is TRBJ2-5 and V is TRBV21-1; whether TRBD2, the table's D call, matches the DNA was not checked. TRBV21-1 is classified as a pseudogene. CDR3 size: 15 residues. CDR3 nucleotide sequence: TGTGCCAGCAGCAAAGTGGAGTTTGCGGGAGAGACCCAGTACTTC. Residues: CASSKVEFAGETQYF.

The gene calls are TRBV18 and TRBJ2-1; the match to TRBD1 covers 7 bases. This CDR3 is built from 15 residues. The germline V gene has CDR1 KGHSH and CDR2 LQKENI. Trimming cost V 6 bases and J 6 bases; bases outside gene matches: 11. Here the CDR3 DNA reads TGTGCCAGCTCCCCAGGGGGACAGCAGCTCAATGAGCAGTTCTTC. It yields the protein CASSPGGQQLNEQFF.

The J gene is TRBJ2-7, the V gene TRBV27; unclear D gene. Trimming cost V 6 bases and J 0 bases, with 12 bases left between them. The CDR3 sequence is 14 residues long. Germline CDR1 and CDR2: MNHEY and SMNVEV (reference sequence). The DNA for the CDR3 is TGTGCCAGCAGGAGGCAAAGGAGCTCCTACGAGCAGTACTTC. Translating it yields CASRRQRSSYEQYF.

The chain is built from TRBV5-1 and TRBJ2-1; D is possibly TRBD1 or TRBD2 (6 bases each). Trimming pared 2 bases from V and 4 bases from J, leaving 10 bases between. Germline V gene lookup returns CDR1 SGHRS and CDR2 YFSETQ. The CDR3 consists of 14 residues. The CDR3 bases are TGCGCCAGCAGCTTCGGGGGCCTGTACAATGAGCAGTTCTTC. Encoded protein: CASSFGGLYNEQFF.

The chain has TRBV15 and TRBJ2-5, with 7 positions matching TRBD2. CDR3 length equals 16 residues. The junction had 14 bases not matched to a gene; V was cut back by 5 bases and J by 5 bases. Germline-derived CDR1 and CDR2 are LNHNV and YYDKDF (reference sequence). The CDR3 protein is CATSGPLGGGWETQYF. CDR3 DNA: TGTGCCACCAGCGGACCGCTTGGCGGGGGTTGGGAGACCCAGTACTTC.

The rearrangement links TRBV5-1 to TRBJ2-5; 11 positions match TRBD2. CDR1 and CDR2 from the germline V gene are SGHRS and YFSETQ. The ends lost 4 bases at V and 0 bases at J; junction bases unmatched: 11. CDR3 length equals 18 residues. CDR3 coding DNA: TGCGCCAGCAGCCCCGGGACTAGCGGACCCTGGTACCAAGAGACCCAGTACTTC. This encodes CASSPGTSGPWYQETQYF.

The V gene is TRBV4-3, the J gene TRBJ2-5, with D tentatively TRBD2 (6 bases). The germline V gene has CDR1 LGHNA and CDR2 YSLEER. Trimming took 1 base from V and 2 from J, leaving 14 bases between them. The CDR3 contains 16 residues. The CDR3 nucleotides read TGCGCCAGCAGCCAAGCCGGGGGTGGGCTACAAGAGACCCAGTACTTC. Translated: CASSQAGGGLQETQYF.

This clone was detected a few times. V is TRBV28 and J is TRBJ2-1, with D unresolved. The CDR3 has 14 residues. V lost 6 bases and J 8 bases, leaving 17 bases between the germline ends. Germline CDR1 is MDHEN and CDR2 is SYDVKM. The CDR3 reads CASRMYSPPDEQFF. CDR3 in DNA: TGTGCCAGCAGAATGTATTCCCCCCCAGATGAGCAGTTCTTC.

The rearrangement uses TRBV19 and TRBJ1-5, with a possible D match to TRBD1 (5 bases). With 5 bases removed from V and 6 bases from J, the gap between germline ends came to 26 bases. The CDR3 loop spans 18 amino acids. CDR1 is LNHDA, CDR2 SQIVND, per germline (reference sequence). The CDR3 loop reads CASSPGLRDHSIIQPQHF. The CDR3 nucleotides are TGTGCCAGTAGTCCCGGACTCCGGGACCATTCTATTATTCAGCCCCAGCATTTT.

The chain links TRBV3-1 (or the pseudogene TRBV3-2) to TRBJ2-3; no reliable D call. Germline assignment: CDR1 LGHDT and CDR2 YNNKEL (reference sequence). The CDR3 totals 14 residues. V lost 1 base to trimming and J lost 7 bases, with 12 bases between them. The CDR3 region has the DNA TGTGCCAGCAGCCAAGGGGCGGTCTTCTATACGCAGTATTTT. Encoded protein: CASSQGAVFYTQYF.

The V call is TRBV5-1, the J call TRBJ1-1, with D unclear. CDR3 length: 14 residues. Germline CDR1 SGHRS, CDR2 YFSETQ. V was shortened by 0 bases and J by 2 bases, with 8 bases between the two germline ends. CDR3 nucleotide sequence: TGCGCCAGCAGCTTGGATACATCCAACACTGAAGCTTTCTTT. This sequence encodes CASSLDTSNTEAFF.

This chain connects TRBV5-4 to TRBJ1-6; D remains unclear. The V gene lost 2 bases and the J gene lost 10 bases, with 10 bases spanning the gap. Per the germline V gene, CDR1 is SGHNT and CDR2 is YYREEE (reference sequence). The CDR3 has 13 amino acids. The CDR3 nucleotides read TGTGCCAGCAGCTTAGGGTTCGGGTCACCCCTCCACTTT. Translated: CASSLGFGSPLHF.